This TCR beta chain derives from a study of T cells in Graves' hyperthyroidism and ophthalmopathy (dated by TCRdb to between 2017 and 2020). At the level of the whole study: Peripheral blood samples were taken at initial diagnosis, before any treatment was given. TCR V-J signatures able to tell the groups apart were searched for in a discovery cohort of 100 patients, of whom more than 40 had Graves' ophthalmopathy and under 65 had stable Graves' hyperthyroidism. Prospective prediction of ophthalmopathy was tested in an independent validation cohort consisting of fewer than 20 hyperthyroidism patients and approximately 16 patients who later progressed to ophthalmopathy. The roughly 91 discovery patients were randomly divided into training and test sets at a 7:3 ratio. In about 6 Graves' hyperthyroidism patients, the study also compared T-cell repertoires from thyroid tissue with T-cell repertoires from blood. After blood sampling, hyperthyroidism patients were treated with methimazole at a starting dose of 30 mg daily, and ophthalmopathy patients were treated with high-dose intravenous methylprednisolone. The paper reports TCR Vbeta CDR3 sequencing of fewer than 150 peripheral blood samples: 40 or so ophthalmopathy, fewer than 80 hyperthyroidism and roughly 17 progressor patients.

A patient counted as having stable Graves' hyperthyroidism if no progression to ophthalmopathy occurred over 18 months of follow-up. Hyperthyroidism patients were newly diagnosed, with disease duration under 2 months, and aged 18 to 65 years. Any patient with an uncontrolled infection, another autoimmune disease, pregnancy or lactation was excluded. Diagnoses were established on the basis of clinical symptoms, serum thyroxine and TRAb, thyroid ultrasound, and orbital computed tomography. Ficoll-Paque density gradient centrifugation was used to isolate PBMCs from about 10 ml of fresh peripheral blood. Total RNA was extracted using Trizol reagent, and RNA quality was assessed on an Agilent 2100 Bioanalyzer. The paper as a whole reports these results and caveats: Most expanded thyroid clonotypes (frequency above 0.001) were also found in blood, which suggests that blood repertoires may mirror thyroid immune responses. Sample size was not statistically predetermined, and blinding of investigators to group allocation was not performed. In validation, the model predicted progression to ophthalmopathy with just under 71% sensitivity and over 72% specificity, a median of approximately 6.7 months before onset. In cross-validation, a model built on a 13 V-J signature told ophthalmopathy apart from stable hyperthyroidism with about 90% sensitivity and roughly 81% specificity, and in testing the same model reached 80%/75%.

TCR beta CDR3 regions were amplified from RNA transcripts. A first-round RT-PCR of the TCR CDR3 used the HTBI primer set with the Qiagen OneStep RT-PCR kit. Libraries were constructed in a second round of multiplex PCR, after which size selection and purification were performed. Libraries were sequenced paired-end with 100 bp reads on an Illumina HiSeq2000. Per the original workflow: SOAPnuke was used to process the raw data, removing reads that contained adapters or uncalled bases, had a mean Phred below 15, or lacked an exact match to the constant primer or identifier. High-quality paired reads were merged with COPE v1.2.5, and unique nucleotide sequences were defined as clonotypes. MiTCR v1.1 was used to align clonotypes to the IMGT TRBV, TRBD and TRBJ reference segments. Analysis was restricted to V-J combinations with a frequency above 0.0001, which covered roughly 99% of repertoires. A TCS score was defined as the ratio between F50 (clonal expansion) and ExV (chaos), using BLOSUM62-based TCRdist between CDR3 peptides within each V-J. Welch's t-statistics and random forest reduced just over 500 V-J features to about 13, which were used in a naive Bayes classifier (R e1071). TCRdb redid the processing of the public reads, applying fastp at Q25 and MiXCR, and retained in-frame beta chains. Each entry is one CDR3 protein sequence, shown with its most common DNA and genes. What appears here as the V and J calls and clone size reflects TCRdb's work, not the paper's. Counted in this sample were more than 500,000 distinct CDR3 sequences; 14% of them appeared once. In total, the top ten clones hold roughly 13% of the sample.

CDR1 is given as MNHNS and CDR2 as SASEGT, both from the germline V gene. V drops 6 bases and J drops 0 bases, leaving 17 bases in between. Its CDR3 holds 17 amino acids, cysteine through phenylalanine. The DNA shown is the 51-base CDR3, in frame from base 1. For this clonotype: Its antigen remains unidentified. No per-base quality is available; no much larger clone lies one base away.

This receptor chain uses TRBV6-1 and TRBJ1-4; TRBD1 could be the D gene, as 6 bases match. The clonotype originates from a woman aged 40 to 49 with Graves' hyperthyroidism. Sequencing input: blood. In nucleotides, the sequence is TGTGCCAGCAGACCCAGTCACTCAGGGGCAACTAATGAAAAACTGTTTTTT. It specifies CASRPSHSGATNEKLFF.